The 2 T cell receptor delta chains presented below share a single source sample, sequenced in a study of gamma-delta chains in newborns, infants, children. TCRdb fed the reads to CATT. The table includes approximately 2,300 delta-chain clones, over 5% detected once. What was sequenced was blood. All receptors come from a child who was a newborn, infant or young child, either healthy, febrile or measles-vaccinated (not recorded which).

This clone has only a few counts. TCRdb records a much larger clone's protein for this DNA, with a difference at residue 14 that likely arises from a read error; the protein given is the translation of the DNA. The chain is built from TRDV2 and TRDJ3; D is possibly TRDD3 (5 bases). This CDR3 spans 17 amino acids. Looked up from germline, CDR1 is GEAIGNYY and CDR2 is EKD. This CDR3 reads CACDTVSSSWDTRKMFF. CDR3 DNA: TGTGCCTGTGACACGGTCTCGAGCTCCTGGGACACCCGAAAGATGTTTTTC.

This clone was seen a few times. For this DNA, TCRdb reports the protein of a much larger clone, which diverges at residue 3, most likely from a read error; the protein presented here is translated directly from the DNA. The genes are TRDV2 and TRDJ3; D is undetermined. The CDR3 covers 18 residues. The germline V gene has CDR1 GEAIGNYY and CDR2 EKD. The chain's CDR3 is CARDAVGVSSWDTRQMFF. The CDR3 bases are TGTGCCCGTGACGCCGTAGGGGTTAGCTCCTGGGACACCCGACAGATGTTTTTC.